The TCR beta chain under discussion was sequenced for a study of cytomegalovirus exposure and HLA in healthy donors. Regarding this clone: Its target is not known.

Study findings and constraints: It was taken for granted in presence/absence analyses that sequencing depth across donors was roughly uniform. A later analysis reportedly identified an Asian-associated ancestry cluster as carrying fewer N-insertions than the 666-donor mean. Differences between HLA loci emerged in a later analysis of TCR association rates, with DRB1 most and HLA-C fewest.

Nominal health characterized the donors when sampled, though unrecorded immune exposures were likely. 60 Vbeta and 13 Jbeta primers were used in PCR. Only in-frame clones appear in the TCRdb table, and some are missing; sequencing was by immunoSEQ multiplex PCR. The sample shows around 140,000 clones, approximately 82% of them seen only once. Germline trimming cut 2 bases from V and 6 bases from J; bases unmatched to any gene: 5. CDR3 size: 14 residues. The germline gives CDR1 LGHNT, CDR2 FRNRAP. Sequences were obtained from PBMCs. The chain recombines TRBV12-5 with TRBJ1-1; TRBD1 matches at 8 bases. The receptor's source is an older woman in good health and CMV-seropositive. The CDR3 loop reads CASGLSGGRAEAFF. The DNA for the CDR3 is TGTGCTAGTGGTTTGTCAGGGGGCCGCGCTGAAGCTTTCTTT.